This is a list of T cell receptor beta chains from one sample in a study of neurological immune-mediated disorders. TCRdb reprocessed the 5' RACE reads with MiXCR, giving one entry per CDR3 protein. The table has roughly 38,000 distinct CDR3 sequences, 6% to 8.5% seen once. Sequencing was carried out using PBMCs. All receptors come from a woman aged 40 to 49 in good health. CDR3s include the opening cysteine and the closing phenylalanine or tryptophan. Fields, in order: J gene, clone size, D gene, V gene, CDR3 protein, CDR3 DNA. D genes are given only for firm matches. Only some rows state a clone size, as once, few, many or a class for expanded clones.

J gene: TRBJ2-5
clone size: many
D gene: -
V gene: TRBV14
CDR3 protein: CASRRGIQETQYF
CDR3 DNA: TGTGCCAGCAGGAGGGGGATACAAGAGACCCAGTACTTC

J gene: TRBJ1-2
clone size: many
D gene: -
V gene: TRBV9
CDR3 protein: CASSVEAGNFYGYTF
CDR3 DNA: TGTGCCAGCAGCGTAGAGGCGGGGAATTTCTATGGCTACACCTTC

J gene: TRBJ2-5
clone size: many
D gene: -
V gene: TRBV27
CDR3 protein: CASRRLIRETQYF
CDR3 DNA: TGTGCCAGCAGGCGTCTAATCCGGGAGACCCAGTACTTC

J gene: TRBJ1-1
clone size: many
D gene: -
V gene: TRBV9
CDR3 protein: CASSVAISGVDTEAFF
CDR3 DNA: TGTGCCAGCAGCGTAGCGATATCGGGGGTAGACACTGAAGCTTTCTTT

J gene: TRBJ2-3
clone size: many
D gene: -
V gene: TRBV7-9
CDR3 protein: CASSLRSEGGSTQYF
CDR3 DNA: TGTGCCAGCAGTTTACGGTCGGAGGGCGGCTCTACGCAGTATTTT

J gene: TRBJ2-5
clone size: many
D gene: TRBD2
V gene: TRBV28
CDR3 protein: CASSLTSGPQETQYF
CDR3 DNA: TGTGCCAGCAGTTTAACTAGCGGACCACAAGAGACCCAGTACTTC

J gene: TRBJ1-2
clone size: many
D gene: -
V gene: TRBV27
CDR3 protein: CASSPAGPANYGYTF
CDR3 DNA: TGTGCCAGCAGTCCGGCAGGGCCAGCTAACTATGGCTACACCTTC

J gene: TRBJ2-1
clone size: many
D gene: TRBD2
V gene: TRBV11-1
CDR3 protein: CASSFGLAGYNEQFF
CDR3 DNA: TGTGCCAGCAGCTTTGGACTAGCGGGATACAATGAGCAGTTCTTC

J gene: TRBJ1-4
clone size: many
D gene: TRBD1
V gene: TRBV7-2
CDR3 protein: CASSKRTGEKLFF
CDR3 DNA: TGTGCCAGCAGCAAAAGGACAGGGGAGAAACTGTTTTTT

J gene: TRBJ2-1
clone size: many
D gene: -
V gene: TRBV5-6
CDR3 protein: CASSSPGLYNEQFF
CDR3 DNA: TGTGCCAGCAGCTCCCCGGGACTTTACAATGAGCAGTTCTTC

J gene: TRBJ2-1
clone size: many
D gene: -
V gene: TRBV5-1
CDR3 protein: CASSLRDPLSEQFF
CDR3 DNA: TGCGCCAGCAGCTTAAGAGACCCTCTGAGTGAGCAGTTCTTC

J gene: TRBJ2-5
clone size: many
D gene: -
V gene: TRBV20-1
CDR3 protein: CSARDSGSTQYF
CDR3 DNA: TGCAGTGCTAGAGATTCGGGTTCGACCCAGTACTTC

J gene: TRBJ2-1
clone size: many
D gene: -
V gene: TRBV3-1
CDR3 protein: CASSQRQSLDEQFF
CDR3 DNA: TGTGCCAGCAGCCAACGGCAGTCGCTCGATGAGCAGTTCTTC

J gene: TRBJ1-1
clone size: many
D gene: -
V gene: TRBV5-6
CDR3 protein: CASSLVGAGATEAFF
CDR3 DNA: TGTGCCAGCAGCTTGGTTGGGGCGGGGGCCACTGAAGCTTTCTTT

J gene: TRBJ2-5
clone size: many
D gene: -
V gene: TRBV12-3/TRBV12-4
CDR3 protein: CASSLARGTVAQYF
CDR3 DNA: TGTGCCAGCAGTTTAGCCAGGGGAACTGTGGCCCAGTACTTC

J gene: TRBJ2-1
clone size: many
D gene: TRBD2
V gene: TRBV9
CDR3 protein: CASSVLAGGADEQFF
CDR3 DNA: TGTGCCAGCAGCGTCTTAGCGGGAGGGGCTGATGAGCAGTTCTTC

J gene: TRBJ1-2
clone size: many
D gene: -
V gene: TRBV10-3
CDR3 protein: CAISEGANYGYTF
CDR3 DNA: TGTGCCATCAGTGAAGGGGCCAACTATGGCTACACCTTC

J gene: TRBJ2-7
clone size: many
D gene: -
V gene: TRBV20-1
CDR3 protein: CSARRGGGGYEQYF
CDR3 DNA: TGCAGTGCTAGAAGAGGGGGAGGGGGGTACGAGCAGTACTTC

J gene: TRBJ2-1
clone size: many
D gene: TRBD2
V gene: TRBV5-1
CDR3 protein: CASSFGGAIYNEQFF
CDR3 DNA: TGCGCCAGCAGCTTCGGGGGGGCAATCTACAATGAGCAGTTCTTC

J gene: TRBJ2-2
clone size: many
D gene: TRBD2
V gene: TRBV7-3
CDR3 protein: CASSLLPGGAGELFF
CDR3 DNA: TGTGCCAGCAGCTTACTTCCGGGAGGCGCCGGGGAGCTGTTTTTT

J gene: TRBJ2-3
clone size: many
D gene: -
V gene: TRBV12-3/TRBV12-4
CDR3 protein: CASSPSGITDTQYF
CDR3 DNA: TGTGCCAGCAGTCCCTCGGGTATTACAGATACGCAGTATTTT

J gene: TRBJ2-5
clone size: many
D gene: -
V gene: TRBV29-1
CDR3 protein: CSVPWGTQETQYF
CDR3 DNA: TGCAGCGTTCCTTGGGGGACCCAAGAGACCCAGTACTTC

J gene: TRBJ1-2
clone size: many
D gene: -
V gene: TRBV5-1
CDR3 protein: CASSWQPSSNYGYTF
CDR3 DNA: TGCGCCAGCAGCTGGCAGCCCTCCTCAAATTATGGCTACACCTTC

J gene: TRBJ1-1
clone size: many
D gene: -
V gene: TRBV3-1
CDR3 protein: CASSQAKLWAAEF
CDR3 DNA: TGTGCCAGCAGCCAAGCAAAACTGTGGGCTGCCGAATTT

J gene: TRBJ1-2
clone size: many
D gene: -
V gene: TRBV12-3/TRBV12-4
CDR3 protein: CASSLGRDYGYTF
CDR3 DNA: TGTGCCAGCAGTTTGGGCAGAGACTATGGCTACACCTTC

J gene: TRBJ2-1
clone size: -
D gene: -
V gene: TRBV15
CDR3 protein: CATSRWDHPGVDEQFF
CDR3 DNA: TGTGCCACCAGCAGATGGGACCATCCCGGGGTAGATGAGCAGTTCTTC

J gene: TRBJ2-6
clone size: many
D gene: -
V gene: TRBV9
CDR3 protein: CASSEGWQVSGANVLTF
CDR3 DNA: TGTGCCAGCAGCGAGGGTTGGCAGGTCTCTGGGGCCAACGTCCTGACTTTC

J gene: TRBJ2-3
clone size: many
D gene: TRBD2
V gene: TRBV14
CDR3 protein: CASSQDEFGGELGDTQYF
CDR3 DNA: TGTGCCAGCAGCCAAGATGAGTTCGGGGGGGAGCTGGGAGATACGCAGTATTTT

J gene: TRBJ1-6
clone size: -
D gene: TRBD1
V gene: TRBV4-1
CDR3 protein: CASSQPGQGENSPLHF
CDR3 DNA: TGCGCCAGCAGCCAACCAGGACAGGGGGAGAATTCACCCCTCCACTTT

J gene: TRBJ1-4
clone size: many
D gene: -
V gene: TRBV27
CDR3 protein: CASSLNRPINEKLFF
CDR3 DNA: TGTGCCAGCAGTTTAAATAGACCGATTAATGAAAAACTGTTTTTT

J gene: TRBJ2-3
clone size: many
D gene: TRBD1
V gene: TRBV29-1
CDR3 protein: CSATTQGQDTQYF
CDR3 DNA: TGCAGCGCCACGACACAGGGGCAAGATACGCAGTATTTT

J gene: TRBJ1-2
clone size: many
D gene: -
V gene: TRBV13
CDR3 protein: CASSLFSRGEAGYTF
CDR3 DNA: TGTGCCAGCAGCTTATTTAGTCGCGGAGAAGCTGGCTACACCTTC

J gene: TRBJ2-1
clone size: many
D gene: TRBD1
V gene: TRBV27
CDR3 protein: CASSLDRGYNEQFF
CDR3 DNA: TGTGCCAGCAGTTTAGACAGGGGTTACAATGAGCAGTTCTTC

J gene: TRBJ2-1
clone size: many
D gene: -
V gene: TRBV29-1
CDR3 protein: CSVESHTNNEQFF
CDR3 DNA: TGCAGCGTTGAGTCCCACACTAACAATGAGCAGTTCTTC

J gene: TRBJ2-3
clone size: many
D gene: -
V gene: TRBV4-1
CDR3 protein: CASSQGVKRGATDTQYF
CDR3 DNA: TGCGCCAGCAGCCAAGGGGTGAAACGGGGGGCCACAGATACGCAGTATTTT

J gene: TRBJ1-2
clone size: many
D gene: -
V gene: TRBV27
CDR3 protein: CASRAVGGFDYGYTF
CDR3 DNA: TGTGCCAGCAGGGCTGTCGGGGGGTTCGACTATGGCTACACCTTC

J gene: TRBJ2-4
clone size: many
D gene: -
V gene: TRBV11-2
CDR3 protein: CASSLKNIQYF
CDR3 DNA: TGTGCCAGCAGCTTAAAAAACATTCAGTACTTC

J gene: TRBJ2-3
clone size: many
D gene: TRBD2
V gene: TRBV5-1
CDR3 protein: CASSRITGLANSDTQYF
CDR3 DNA: TGCGCCAGCAGCAGAATAACGGGACTAGCAAACTCAGATACGCAGTATTTT

J gene: TRBJ2-3
clone size: many
D gene: TRBD2
V gene: TRBV10-3
CDR3 protein: CAITSGAGGHTDTQYF
CDR3 DNA: TGTGCCATCACCTCAGGGGCGGGGGGCCACACAGATACGCAGTATTTT